Only a few counts were recorded for the clone carrying this T cell receptor (beta chain). The CDR3 contains 16 residues. Germline values: CDR1 SGHRS, CDR2 YFSETQ. Germline trimming cut 4 bases from V and 9 bases from J; bases unmatched to any gene: 15. TCRdb reanalysed the RT-PCR reads using MiXCR and keeps one entry per CDR3 protein. The top ten hold about 3.6% of the sample, which has about 680,000 distinct CDR3 sequences, 11% to 15% seen once. This TCR was recovered from a female donor in good health, serving as a healthy control. The sequencing sample was made of memory CD4+ T cells from blood. The chain couples TRBV5-1 to TRBJ2-1, with 8 bases lining up with TRBD1. The CDR3, as DNA: TGCGCCAGCAGCCCGGAGGGGGACAGGCCAGCGGGTGAGCAGTTCTTC. Translating gives CASSPEGDRPAGEQFF. Full variable domain (outside the CDR3, taken from reference TRBV5-1 and TRBJ2-1): KAGVTQTPRYLIKTRGQQVTLSCSPISGHRSVSWYQQTPGQGLQFLFEYFSETQRNKGNFPGRFSGRQFSNSRSEMNVSTLELGDSALYLCASSPEGDRPAGEQFFGPGTRLTVL.